Listed below are T cell receptor beta chains from one sample, sequenced in a study of shared clonotypes between healthy human individuals. Produced via immunoSEQ multiplex PCR; TCRdb's table is partial and in-frame only. The repertoire holds over 95,000 clones, with about 63% as singletons. The material sequenced was memory CD8+ T cells sorted from blood. The source is a woman aged 25 to 39 in good health. Both conserved end residues are part of each CDR3.

CASSPHVGLYGYTF	TRBV28	TRBJ1-2
CASSLAGYEKLFF	TRBV28	TRBJ1-4
CASSDPGTQETQYF	TRBV25-1	TRBJ2-5
CASSDLGGNQPQHF	TRBV25-1	TRBJ1-5
CASSPALGEAYEQYF	TRBV5-1	TRBJ2-7
CASSSGQGVQPQHF	TRBV6-6	TRBJ1-5
CASSGSWGNQPQHF	TRBV6-6	TRBJ1-5
CARLLPRGPDTQYF	TRBV23-1	TRBJ2-3
CASSPGLAGSYEQYF	TRBV5-8	TRBJ2-7
CASSLRGDEQFF	TRBV28	TRBJ2-1
CASSSRSGQKRTEAFF	TRBV7-9	TRBJ1-1
CASSAGTSGTYEQYF	TRBV6-5	TRBJ2-7
CASSLAQADRAFNEKLFF	TRBV5-1	TRBJ1-4
CASRGLLYENGYTF	TRBV2	TRBJ1-2
CASSLGAATKETQYF	TRBV5-1	TRBJ2-5
CASSIAGEFGEQYF	TRBV19	TRBJ2-7
CSAETLIEYF	TRBV20-1	TRBJ2-3
CASSQTGNTGELFF	TRBV14	TRBJ2-2
CASSQVFAAGDEAFF	TRBV4-2	TRBJ1-1
CASSSARGGTGELFF	TRBV28	TRBJ2-2
CASSSTGARDGAFF	TRBV7-8	TRBJ1-1
CASSSSIGVTNQPQHF	TRBV7-2	TRBJ1-5
CAISGPGGTPYEQYF	TRBV10-3	TRBJ2-7
CASSLTIAGGSYEQYF	TRBV27	TRBJ2-7
CASSSFAGGGYEQYF	TRBV27	TRBJ2-7
CASSQLLAQSSYEQYF	TRBV4-2	TRBJ2-7
CASSQETYTYYEQYF	TRBV4-1	TRBJ2-7
CASSQNRGRVGELFF	TRBV4-1	TRBJ2-2
CASSLVFTSGSPYNEQFF	TRBV7-9	TRBJ2-1
CASSPLRRFAGENYGYTF	TRBV18	TRBJ1-2
CASSPSGFGYNEQFF	TRBV11-3	TRBJ2-1
CASRPGRPGYTF	TRBV6-1	TRBJ1-2
CATSDLYEQYF	TRBV6-1	TRBJ2-7
CASSFGGMREQYF	TRBV28	TRBJ2-7
CASSQDTSMETQYF	TRBV4-1	TRBJ2-5
CATSSLRGQPQHF	TRBV15	TRBJ1-5
CASSIDYGINEKLFF	TRBV19	TRBJ1-4
CASSSAGTGPYEQYF	TRBV11-2	TRBJ2-7
CASSNGGADTQYF	TRBV19	TRBJ2-3
CASSNQRDSYEQYF	TRBV7-2	TRBJ2-7
CASFLVLGEQYF	TRBV7-8	TRBJ2-7
CATATGSYSEQYF	TRBV19	TRBJ2-7
CASSLGVGSYEQYF	TRBV27	TRBJ2-7
CASALSGTVNTGELFF	TRBV28	TRBJ2-2
CASSDLLEGTEAFF	TRBV10-1	TRBJ1-1
CATSIEGDPYNEQFF	TRBV15	TRBJ2-1
CASSEGLAGGDTQYF	TRBV6-6	TRBJ2-3
CATSERTSLSYEQYF	TRBV2	TRBJ2-7
CASSFDRGQPATNEKLFF	TRBV5-6	TRBJ1-4
CASSLMGTNLNEQFF	TRBV7-3	TRBJ2-1
CASSPSDRGQETQYF	TRBV18	TRBJ2-5
CASSAGRAQGYQPQHF	TRBV2	TRBJ1-5
CASSLVGREQYF	TRBV7-9	TRBJ2-7
CATSRRGAPNNSPLHF	TRBV15	TRBJ1-6
CASSPTSGSETTNIQYF	TRBV27	TRBJ2-4
CASSLAGTAYNEQFF	TRBV5-6	TRBJ2-1
CASRKSERLAQRVDTQYF	TRBV11-2	TRBJ2-3
CASSFLGGWASGTDTQYF	TRBV28	TRBJ2-3
CASSLTVARYNEQFF	TRBV5-4	TRBJ2-1